One sample yielded the 17 T cell receptor beta chains listed below, sequenced in a study of blood T cell repertoires in COVID-19. Measured with immunoSEQ multiplex PCR; TCRdb has only the in-frame clones, and not every one. This sample carries about 260,000 clones, approximately 86% of them seen once, and the ten largest clones take 8.5% to 9%. Input material: peripheral blood. These receptors came from a man aged 40-55 years with active or convalescent COVID-19.

The chain uses TRBV6-5 and TRBJ2-3; D not certain. Germline assignment: CDR1 MNHEY and CDR2 SVGAGI. The V gene lost 2 bases and the J gene lost 0 bases, with 9 bases spanning the gap. CDR3 length: 15 amino acids. The DNA of the CDR3 is TGTGCCAGCAGTTACGCTAGAGTTAGCACAGATACGCAGTATTTT. This encodes CASSYARVSTDTQYF.

The chain carries TRBV6-5 and TRBJ2-7, with TRBD1 identical over 8 bases. From germline, CDR1 is MNHEY and CDR2 SVGAGI. Unmatched junction bases numbered 10, after V lost 6 bases and J lost 3 bases. The CDR3 loop spans 15 amino acids. CDR3: CASRTQADRVYEQYF. The CDR3 coding sequence is TGTGCCAGCAGAACCCAGGCGGACAGGGTCTACGAGCAGTACTTC.

This rearrangement joins TRBV28 to TRBJ1-1; maybe TRBD1 (6 bases). The V gene lost 3 bases and the J gene lost 0 bases, with 8 bases spanning the gap. The CDR3 length is 14 residues. Germline CDR1 and CDR2: MDHEN and SYDVKM. CDR3 residues: CASSLDRVNTEAFF. The CDR3 nucleotides are TGTGCCAGCAGTTTGGACAGAGTGAACACTGAAGCTTTCTTT.

This clone was seen only a few times. The chain recombines TRBV28 with TRBJ1-5; 9 bases agree with TRBD1. The CDR3 consists of 15 residues. Losses at the gene ends were 6 bases for V and 4 bases for J; bases not matched to a gene: 7. Germline V gene data show CDR1 as MDHEN and CDR2 as SYDVKM. This CDR3 reads CASSDPGTGNQPQHF. The CDR3 bases are TGTGCCAGCAGCGATCCTGGGACAGGGAATCAGCCCCAGCATTTT. The full variable domain, rest sourced from reference TRBV28 and TRBJ1-5, is DVKVTQSSRYLVKRTGEKVFLECVQDMDHENMFWYRQDPGLGLRLIYFSYDVKMKEKGDIPEGYSVSREKKERFSLILESASTNQTSMYLCASSDPGTGNQPQHFGDGTRLSIL.

The chain joins TRBV6-6 to TRBJ2-7; 8 positions match TRBD2. Germline V lookup: CDR1 MNHNY, CDR2 SVGAGI (reference sequence). CDR3 length equals 15 residues. V shed 7 bases and J 6 bases; nucleotides not matched to a gene: 14. In DNA form, the CDR3 reads TGTGCCAGCAACCGACGGGGGGGATCCACCAGCGAGCAGTACTTC. Translation: CASNRRGGSTSEQYF.

The V call is TRBV30, the J call TRBJ1-1, with D possibly being TRBD1 (5 bases). The CDR3 extends over 14 amino acids. Germline loops: CDR1 GTSNPN, CDR2 SVGIG (reference sequence). The V end was cut by 8 bases, the J end by 1 base, with 17 bases between. The CDR3 loop is CASPPRGKNTEAFF. The CDR3 DNA is TGTGCCAGCCCCCCACGGGGGAAGAACACTGAAGCTTTCTTT.

J is TRBJ1-2 and V is TRBV29-1; D uncertain. CDR3 length: 13 amino acids. Germline V lookup: CDR1 SQVTM, CDR2 ANQGSEA. The V end lost 3 bases, the J end lost 3 bases, and 11 bases lay between the germline ends. This chain's CDR3 is CSVDVLADYGYTF. The CDR3 DNA reads as TGCAGCGTTGATGTCCTAGCCGACTATGGCTACACCTTC.

The V call is TRBV9, the J call TRBJ2-3; 9 bases align to TRBD2. CDR1 is SGDLS and CDR2 is YYNGEE in the germline V gene. This CDR3 is built from 16 residues. Trimming took 0 bases from V and 9 from J; bases not matched to a gene: 11. CDR3 residues: CASSVASSGGHQTQYF. The CDR3 DNA reads TGTGCCAGCAGCGTAGCTAGCAGCGGGGGGCACCAGACGCAGTATTTT.

The genes are TRBV5-6 and TRBJ2-1; maybe TRBD1 (8 bases). This CDR3 spans 16 amino acids. V dropped 5 bases and J dropped 7 bases, with 22 bases sitting between them. Germline values: CDR1 SGHDT, CDR2 YYEEEE. The CDR3 DNA sequence: TGTGCCAGCAGATGGGGTTACGGACAGGGAGGGAATGAGCAGTTCTTC. Translated: CASRWGYGQGGNEQFF.

The gene calls are TRBV29-1 and TRBJ2-7; no definite D call. CDR1 is SQVTM and CDR2 is ANQGSEA in the germline V gene. The CDR3 is 12 amino acids. With 8 bases removed from V and 5 bases from J, the gap between germline ends came to 16 bases. CDR3 in amino acids: CSSGMNYDEQYF. CDR3 nucleotide sequence: TGCAGCAGTGGAATGAACTACGACGAGCAGTACTTC.

The chain links TRBV6-5 to TRBJ1-2; D perhaps matches TRBD1 (5 bases). Trimming took off 2 bases at V and 4 bases at J, with 11 bases between the two ends. The length of the CDR3 is 14 residues. Germline loops: CDR1 MNHEY, CDR2 SVGAGI. The CDR3 DNA is TGTGCCAGCAGTTACGTGGCCGGGGGCTATGGCTACACCTTC. Protein: CASSYVAGGYGYTF.

This chain connects TRBV27 to TRBJ2-7; 10 bases agree with TRBD1. The germline V gene has CDR1 MNHEY and CDR2 SMNVEV (reference sequence). The CDR3 contains 15 residues. With V trimmed by 6 bases and J by 3 bases, 8 bases remained unmatched. The CDR3 spells CASSRGTGDRYEQYF. The CDR3 nucleotides read TGTGCCAGCAGCCGCGGGACAGGGGACCGCTACGAGCAGTACTTC.

The chain's CDR3 is CASSTYYSNQPQHF. Here the CDR3 DNA reads TGTGCCAGTAGTACCTATTATAGCAATCAGCCCCAGCATTTT. The chain joins TRBV19 to TRBJ1-5; unclear D gene. The CDR3 has 14 residues. Germline loops: CDR1 LNHDA, CDR2 SQIVND (reference sequence). V was clipped by 4 bases and J by 0 bases, with 7 bases between them.

The chain couples TRBV7-2 to TRBJ1-6, with unresolved D. Germline V gives CDR1 SGHTA, CDR2 FQGNSA. This CDR3 spans 16 amino acids. V was clipped by 0 bases and J by 5 bases, with 11 bases between them. The CDR3 DNA reads as TGTGCCAGCAGCTTAGCTTCGGGTGCTAATAATTCACCCCTCCACTTT. Translated, it gives CASSLASGANNSPLHF.

The CDR3 region is CSVGRGDSPLHF. CDR3 bases: TGCAGCGTTGGGAGAGGAGATTCACCCCTCCACTTT. J is TRBJ1-6 and V is TRBV29-1; D gene ambiguous. The CDR3 contains 12 residues. Trimming stripped 4 bases from V and 8 bases from J, with 9 bases between. CDR1 SQVTM and CDR2 ANQGSEA come from the germline V gene.

This chain connects TRBV6-1 to TRBJ2-1; 7 nucleotides agree with TRBD1. The V gene's germline CDR1 is MNHNS and CDR2 SASEGT. This CDR3 spans 14 amino acids. The V and J ends lost 2 bases and 7 bases, in that order; junction bases with no gene match: 5. Here the CDR3 reads CASSERVQGNEQFF. The CDR3 nucleotides read TGTGCCAGCAGTGAAAGGGTACAGGGGAATGAGCAGTTCTTC.

The chain links TRBV30 to TRBJ2-7, with a weak D call TRBD1 (6 bases). Germline CDR1 reads GTSNPN; CDR2 reads SVGIG (reference sequence). Trimming shortened V by 4 bases and J by 2 bases, and 15 bases separated the two germline ends. This CDR3 is 14 amino acids long. CDR3 in amino acids: CAWIPPGQPYEQYF. CDR3 coding DNA: TGTGCCTGGATCCCACCAGGACAGCCCTACGAGCAGTACTTC.